This entry is about one T cell receptor beta chain. The source of the sample is a study of technical replicates of blood from several donors. Germline loops: CDR1 LNHDA, CDR2 SQIVND (reference sequence). This CDR3 contains 15 residues. V was pared by 1 base and J by 4 bases, with 4 bases of the junction left unmatched. Profiled with immunoSEQ multiplex PCR; TCRdb holds only in-frame clones, not every one. The sample has roughly 72,000 clones; 85% to 95% are singletons. The receptor was derived from a human donor in good health. The genes are TRBV19 and TRBJ2-5, with 9 bases aligning to TRBD1. The sequenced sample was T cells isolated from PBMCs. Written as DNA, the CDR3 is TGTGCCAGTAGTATAGGGGGACAGGGTGGAGAGACCCAGTACTTC. It translates to CASSIGGQGGETQYF.